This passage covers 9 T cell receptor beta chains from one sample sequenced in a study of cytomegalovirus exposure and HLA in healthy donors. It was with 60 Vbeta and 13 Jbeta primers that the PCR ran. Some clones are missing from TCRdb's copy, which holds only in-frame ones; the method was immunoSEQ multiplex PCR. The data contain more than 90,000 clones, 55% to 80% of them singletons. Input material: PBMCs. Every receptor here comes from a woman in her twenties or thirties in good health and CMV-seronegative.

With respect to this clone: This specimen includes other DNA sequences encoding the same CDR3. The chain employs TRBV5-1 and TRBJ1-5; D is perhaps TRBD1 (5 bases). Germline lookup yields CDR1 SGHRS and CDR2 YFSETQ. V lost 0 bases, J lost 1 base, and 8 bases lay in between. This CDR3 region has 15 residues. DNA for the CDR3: TGCGCCAGCAGCTTGGCAGGGATGAGCAATCAGCCCCAGCATTTT. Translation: CASSLAGMSNQPQHF.

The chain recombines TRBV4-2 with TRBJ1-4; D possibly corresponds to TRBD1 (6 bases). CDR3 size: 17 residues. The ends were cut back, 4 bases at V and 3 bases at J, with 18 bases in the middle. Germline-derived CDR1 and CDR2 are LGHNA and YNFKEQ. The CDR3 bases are TGTGCCAGCAGCCTCTCCGGGACCAGGGGCGCTAATGAAAAACTGTTTTTT. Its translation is CASSLSGTRGANEKLFF.

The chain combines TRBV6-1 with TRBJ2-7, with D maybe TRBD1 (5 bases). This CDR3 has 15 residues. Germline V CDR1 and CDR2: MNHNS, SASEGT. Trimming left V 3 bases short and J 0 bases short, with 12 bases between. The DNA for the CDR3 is TGTGCCAGCAGTGAGGGCCAGGGTTTCTCCTACGAGCAGTACTTC. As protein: CASSEGQGFSYEQYF.

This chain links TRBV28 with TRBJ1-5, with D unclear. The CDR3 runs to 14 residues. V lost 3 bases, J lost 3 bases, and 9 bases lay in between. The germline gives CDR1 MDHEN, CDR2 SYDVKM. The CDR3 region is CASSFNSHNQPQHF. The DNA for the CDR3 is TGTGCCAGCAGTTTCAACAGCCACAATCAGCCCCAGCATTTT.

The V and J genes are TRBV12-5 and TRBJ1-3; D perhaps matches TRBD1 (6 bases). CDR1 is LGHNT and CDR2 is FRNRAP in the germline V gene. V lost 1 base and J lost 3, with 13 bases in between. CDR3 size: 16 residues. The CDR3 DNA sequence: TGTGCTAGTGGTTTGGACGGGGGGGGCCGTGGAAACACCATATATTTT. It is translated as CASGLDGGGRGNTIYF.

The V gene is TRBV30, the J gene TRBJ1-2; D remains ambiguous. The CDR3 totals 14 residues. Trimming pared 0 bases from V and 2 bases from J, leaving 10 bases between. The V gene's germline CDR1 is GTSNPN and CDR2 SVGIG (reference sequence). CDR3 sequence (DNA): TGTGCCTGGAGTGTAGGCGGCACCAACTATGGCTACACCTTC. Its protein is CAWSVGGTNYGYTF.

The CDR3 loop reads CASSPPSGRAGADTQHF. The CDR3 DNA reads as TGTGCCAGCAGCCCCCCTAGCGGGAGGGCCGGGGCAGATACGCAGCATTTT. This chain links TRBV7-9 with TRBJ2-3, with a tentative D call TRBD1 (5 bases). The DNA end lines up better with TRBJ1-5; the J call may be wrong. This CDR3 spans 17 amino acids. In germline, CDR1 is SEHNR, CDR2 FQNEAQ (reference sequence).

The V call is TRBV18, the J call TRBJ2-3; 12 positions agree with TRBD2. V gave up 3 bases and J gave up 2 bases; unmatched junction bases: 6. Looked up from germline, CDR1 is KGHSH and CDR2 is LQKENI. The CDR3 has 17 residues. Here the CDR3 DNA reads TGTGCCAGCTCACCGACTAGCGGGAGCCAAGACACAGATACGCAGTATTTT. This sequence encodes CASSPTSGSQDTDTQYF.

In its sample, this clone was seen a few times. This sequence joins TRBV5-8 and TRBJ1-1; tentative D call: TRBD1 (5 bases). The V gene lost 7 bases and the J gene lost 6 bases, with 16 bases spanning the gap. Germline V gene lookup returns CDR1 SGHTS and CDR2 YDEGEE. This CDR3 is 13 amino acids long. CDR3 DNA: TGTGCCAGCCCTGGGGGGGGTGGCTCTGAAGCTTTCTTT. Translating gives CASPGGGGSEAFF.